This T cell receptor beta chain was profiled in a study of T cell clonotyping in hematopoietic cell transplantation. Study details: Recipients' pretransplant samples followed cytoreduction. Study results and limitations: No sorting was done, leaving CD4 and CD8 contributions mixed. Recipient TCR diversity dropped after transplant; expanded clonotypes rose from day 30 to 180.

TCRdb's table, derived via immunoSEQ multiplex PCR, lists solely in-frame clones and lacks some. The table records about 19,000 clones, about 82% of them present only once. Concerning this clone: Its antigen is unknown.

The ends lost 4 bases at V and 3 bases at J; junction bases unmatched: 5. Germline V lookup: CDR1 SGDLS, CDR2 YYNGEE. The CDR3 has 15 amino acids. This sample's time point: recipient sample about 28 days before transplant, after cytoreduction. Sequencing was performed on peripheral blood mononuclear cells, taken before stem cell transplant. The V call is TRBV9, the J call TRBJ2-2; 8 bases fit TRBD1. The TCR originated in a man aged 45-65 years with acute myeloid leukemia. Some clones in this sample may be carry-over from other donors' samples. The CDR3 sequence: CASSPATGDTGELFF. The DNA for the CDR3 is TGTGCCAGCAGCCCCGCGACAGGGGACACCGGGGAGCTGTTTTTT.